This T cell receptor (beta chain) was captured in a study of cytomegalovirus exposure and HLA in healthy donors. Across the whole study: Unique TCR beta sequences numbering some 110 million came from approximately 180 million T cells in an earlier analysis. Notes on the study in general: Previous analysis showed most TCR beta V segments were productive about 90% or about 30% of the time. The study recorded over 150 TCR beta chains that were cytomegalovirus-associated.

Donors were ostensibly healthy at sampling, although undocumented immune exposures were probable. There are 13 residues in the CDR3. Germline CDR1 and CDR2: SEHNR and FQNEAQ (reference sequence). The V end lost 1 base, the J end lost 2 bases, and 3 bases lay between the germline ends. Regarding this clone: Its specificity is not known.

Primers for the PCR totalled 60 Vbeta and 13 Jbeta. The assay was immunoSEQ multiplex PCR, and TCRdb's table has in-frame clones only and misses some. Here the sample spans approximately 74,000 clones, over 70% being singletons. The material sequenced was PBMCs. This clonotype was sampled from a woman between 35 and 50 years old in good health and CMV-seronegative. The chain joins TRBV7-9 to TRBJ1-3; D ambiguous. The CDR3 here is CASSLVAGNTIYF. The CDR3 coding sequence is TGTGCCAGCAGCTTAGTCGCTGGAAACACCATATATTTT.